The 26 T cell receptor beta chains below all came from one sample that was sequenced in a study of blood T cells in healthy people across ages. It was with a sample-barcoded 5' primer and a J-beta primer mix that a second PCR of about 6 to 12 cycles was run. TCRdb fed the 5' RACE reads into MiXCR, producing one record per CDR3 protein. The sample lists approximately 810,000 distinct CDR3 sequences, around 28% occurring once. Sequenced input: blood. These receptors all stem from a woman older than 75 in good health.

V and J are TRBV5-1 and TRBJ1-1, with TRBD1 as a possible D gene (5 bases). This CDR3 comprises 14 residues. V dropped 0 bases and J dropped 6 bases, with 12 bases sitting between them. CDR1 and CDR2 from the germline V gene are SGHRS and YFSETQ. CDR3 region: CASSLASAGSEAFF. The CDR3 nucleotides are TGCGCCAGCAGCTTGGCCTCGGCAGGGTCTGAAGCTTTCTTT.

There are many counts of this clonotype. V is TRBV7-2 and J is TRBJ1-1; D ambiguous. V was shortened by 1 base and J by 0 bases, with 9 bases between the two germline ends. Germline CDR1 and CDR2: SGHTA and FQGNSA. The CDR3 extends over 15 amino acids. CDR3 in amino acids: CASSLGAAMNTEAFF. CDR3 DNA sequence: TGTGCCAGCAGCTTAGGGGCAGCCATGAACACTGAAGCTTTCTTT.

Notes on this clonotype: A read error is possible here, since a much larger clone lies one base away. This chain uses TRBV20-1 with TRBJ2-7; 9 bases agree with TRBD2. Per the germline V gene, CDR1 is DFQATT and CDR2 is SNEGSKA (reference sequence). The ends lost 0 bases at V and 12 bases at J; junction bases unmatched: 15. The CDR3 is made up of 15 amino acids. The CDR3 is CSARDIAGAVQTRYF. The CDR3 DNA sequence: TGCAGTGCTAGAGATATAGCGGGGGCCGTCCAGACCCGGTACTTC.

To note about this clonotype: A read error may account for a junction end that differs from germline. The chain links TRBV7-7 to TRBJ2-5; weak D call: TRBD1 (5 bases). The CDR3 length is 15 residues. Germline V CDR1 and CDR2: SSHAT, FNYEAQ (reference sequence). CDR3 sequence: CASSLGVGHQETQYF. For the CDR3, the DNA is TGTGCTAGCAGCTTAGGGGTAGGGCACCAAGAGACCCAGTACTTC.

This clonotype was recorded many times. The chain couples TRBV3-1 to TRBJ2-6; TRBD2 matches at 7 bases. CDR1 is LGHDT and CDR2 is YNNKEL in the germline V gene (reference sequence). The CDR3 consists of 17 residues. With 4 bases clipped from V and 0 bases from J, the junction kept 6 bases outside the gene matches. The CDR3 DNA sequence: TGTGCCAGCAGCCGTTCCCCGGGGGGCTCTGGGGCCAACGTCCTGACTTTC. Encoded protein: CASSRSPGGSGANVLTF.

This sequence joins TRBV5-5 and TRBJ1-4; 8 bases match TRBD1. Losses at the gene ends were 0 bases for V and 6 bases for J; bases not matched to a gene: 1. CDR3 length: 14 amino acids. CDR1 and CDR2 (germline): SGHKS, YYEKEE (reference sequence). CDR3 region: CASSLVQGDEKLFF. CDR3 in DNA: TGTGCCAGCAGCTTGGTACAGGGGGATGAAAAACTGTTTTTT.

This clonotype has only a few counts. The chain employs TRBV27 and TRBJ2-2; TRBD1 matches 8 bases. The CDR3 runs to 14 residues. CDR1 is MNHEY and CDR2 is SMNVEV in the germline V gene (reference sequence). The ends lost 5 bases at V and 6 bases at J; junction bases unmatched: 5. CDR3 sequence: CASSRTGRAGELFF. The CDR3 DNA is TGTGCCAGCAGTCGGACAGGGCGGGCCGGGGAGCTGTTTTTT.

The sample holds one count of this clonotype. The genes are TRBV7-2 and TRBJ2-7; 8 bases fit TRBD1. J lost 7 bases, V lost 1 base, and 12 bases had no gene match. This CDR3 region has 16 residues. Germline V gene data show CDR1 as SGHTA and CDR2 as FQGNSA. The CDR3 is CASSLGLQGAMGEQYF. The CDR3 nucleotides read TGTGCCAGCAGCTTAGGCTTGCAGGGGGCGATGGGGGAGCAGTACTTC.

This sequence joins TRBV28 and TRBJ1-6; 8 bases agree with TRBD1. This CDR3 has 15 residues. Germline CDR1 and CDR2: MDHEN and SYDVKM. Losses at the gene ends were 6 bases for V and 7 bases for J; bases not matched to a gene: 8. The CDR3 nucleotides are TGTGCCAGCAGCTCTCTGGACAGGGCCAATTCACCCCTCCACTTT. Encoded protein: CASSSLDRANSPLHF.

This chain connects TRBV6-6 to TRBJ2-5; D unresolved. Trimming left V 6 bases short and J 11 bases short, with 19 bases between. Germline CDR1 and CDR2: MNHNY and SVGAGI (reference sequence). CDR3 length equals 13 residues. CDR3 nucleotide sequence: TGTGCCAGCAGCCCCCTGGGGTACAATGAGCAGTACTTC. This gives the protein CASSPLGYNEQYF.

This clonotype was detected a few times. It may be a read error: a sequence one base away is much more abundant. The chain uses TRBV7-2 and TRBJ2-7; D is perhaps TRBD1 (7 bases). V was pared by 6 bases and J by 7 bases, with 19 bases between. CDR1 SGHTA and CDR2 FQGNSA come from the germline V gene. This CDR3 is 14 amino acids long. The DNA for the CDR3 is TGTGCCAGCAGTCGTCAGGGGGGAGACAATGAGCAGTACTTC. This encodes CASSRQGGDNEQYF. The entire variable domain, with the rest obtained from reference TRBV7-2 and TRBJ2-7, is as follows: GAGVSQSPSNKVTEKGKDVELRCDPISGHTALYWYRQSLGQGLEFLIYFQGNSAPDKSGLPSDRFSAERTGGSVSTLTIQRTQQEDSAVYLCASSRQGGDNEQYFGPGTRLTVT.

The CDR3: CASSHLQGFSWYGYTF. The DNA of the CDR3 is TGTGCCAGCAGCCATTTACAGGGGTTCTCTTGGTATGGCTACACCTTC. The chain combines TRBV12-3 or TRBV12-4 with TRBJ1-2, with 7 bases aligning to TRBD1. CDR3 size: 16 residues. Germline trimming cut 6 bases from V and 5 bases from J; bases unmatched to any gene: 15.

This clonotype showed up many times. The V call is TRBV7-2, the J call TRBJ2-3; TRBD2 matches 11 bases. J lost 0 bases, V lost 5 bases, and 7 bases had no gene match. CDR3 size: 17 residues. From germline, CDR1 is SGHTA and CDR2 FQGNSA. Here the CDR3 reads CASSPTIAGGSTDTQYF. CDR3 sequence (DNA): TGTGCCAGCAGCCCGACGATAGCGGGGGGGAGCACAGATACGCAGTATTTT.

The chain carries TRBV4-1 and TRBJ1-3; tentatively, D is TRBD1 (6 bases). V lost 2 bases and J lost 5, with 19 bases in between. The germline V gene encodes CDR1 MGHRA and CDR2 YSYEKL. This CDR3 has 17 residues. CDR3 protein: CASSQPLQGRSRNTIYF. In DNA, the CDR3 is TGCGCCAGCAGCCAACCGCTTCAGGGGAGGAGTAGAAACACCATATATTTT.

Worth noting for this clonotype: This may be a read error: a much more frequent sequence differs by one nucleotide. V and J are TRBV15 and TRBJ2-5; 7 nucleotides match TRBD1. The CDR3 has 14 amino acids. Germline V gives CDR1 LNHNV, CDR2 YYDKDF (reference sequence). The V segment lost 0 bases and the J segment 13 bases; nucleotides outside the gene matches: 11. In DNA, the CDR3 is TGTGCCACCAGCAGAGAAGGGACAGAAAACATTCGGTACTTC. It translates to CATSREGTENIRYF.

This clonotype has more than one count but fewer than ten. The chain carries TRBV7-9 and TRBJ2-1, with D perhaps matching TRBD1 or TRBD2 (5 bases each). CDR3 size: 15 residues. Between the trimmed V and J ends, which lost 3 bases and 8 bases, there was a span of 17 bases. Per germline, CDR1 SEHNR and CDR2 FQNEAQ (reference sequence). CDR3 DNA: TGTGCCAGCAGCTTCCGATCGGGGCTTTTCGATGAGCAGTTCTTC. Its protein is CASSFRSGLFDEQFF. Together with reference TRBV7-9 and TRBJ2-1, the CDR3 gives the full variable domain: DTGVSQNPRHKITKRGQNVTFRCDPISEHNRLYWYRQTLGQGPEFLTYFQNEAQLEKSRLLSDRFSAERPKGSFSTLEIQRTEQGDSAMYLCASSFRSGLFDEQFFGPGTRLTVL.

As to this clonotype: This may be a read error, as it is one base from a much larger clone. The CDR3 DNA follows: TGTGCCAGCAGCGTTAGCGGGGTCTTCTCCTACGAGCAGTTCTTC. Translated, it gives CASSVSGVFSYEQFF. This chain connects TRBV7-8 to TRBJ2-1, with TRBD2 identical over 8 bases. CDR1 and CDR2 from the germline V gene are SGHVS and FQNEAQ. V was pared by 5 bases and J by 10 bases, with 13 bases of the junction left unmatched. This CDR3 comprises 15 residues.

Turning to this clonotype: This clone may be a read error of a much larger clone one base away. V is TRBV4-3 and J is TRBJ2-7, with D perhaps TRBD2 (5 bases). The CDR3 length is 18 residues. Per the germline V gene, CDR1 is LGHNA and CDR2 is YSLEER. V was cut by 3 bases and J by 0 bases, with 21 bases left in between. The CDR3 loop is CASSQGDGVGVSSYEQYF. The DNA for the CDR3 is TGCGCCAGCAGCCAGGGCGACGGGGTAGGAGTCAGCTCCTACGAGCAGTACTTC.

J is TRBJ2-2 and V is TRBV7-2; no clear D gene. Trimming pared 1 base from V and 6 bases from J, leaving 6 bases between. CDR1 SGHTA and CDR2 FQGNSA come from the germline V gene. The length of the CDR3 is 13 residues. The CDR3 protein is CASSLVEPGELFF. The DNA for the CDR3 is TGTGCCAGCAGCTTAGTTGAACCCGGGGAGCTGTTTTTT.

This clonotype was seen more than once but under ten times. A read error is possible here, since a much larger clone lies one base away. CDR3 in amino acids: CSALALAVREQETQYF. The CDR3 bases are TGCAGTGCTTTGGCTCTAGCGGTGCGGGAACAAGAGACCCAGTACTTC. This chain links TRBV20-1 with TRBJ2-7, with 7 bases matching TRBD2. The DNA end lines up better with TRBJ2-5; the J call may be wrong. The CDR3 is made up of 16 amino acids. Germline V gives CDR1 DFQATT, CDR2 SNEGSKA (reference sequence).

Notes on this clonotype: A read error may be the cause here, since a much bigger clone is one base away. The chain is built from TRBV20-1 and TRBJ2-1; D gene unclear. V dropped 0 bases and J dropped 14 bases, with 8 bases sitting between them. Germline V gene data show CDR1 as DFQATT and CDR2 as SNEGSKA (reference sequence). This CDR3 region has 10 residues. CDR3 bases: TGCAGTGCTAGAGAGGTCCACGAGTTCTTC. As protein: CSAREVHEFF.

The CDR3 DNA sequence: TGTGCCAGCAGCTCGGGGGTGCAGGGCGGCTACGAGCAGTACTTC. Protein: CASSSGVQGGYEQYF. The V and J genes are TRBV7-2 and TRBJ2-7; perhaps TRBD2 as D (6 bases). The CDR3 spans 15 residues. CDR1 SGHTA and CDR2 FQGNSA come from the germline V gene. V lost 4 bases and J lost 3, with 16 bases in between.

This clonotype has at least ten counts. The rearrangement links TRBV7-2 to TRBJ2-5; 7 bases align to TRBD1. This CDR3 is built from 16 residues. Losses at the gene ends were 0 bases for V and 5 bases for J; bases not matched to a gene: 9. Germline V lookup: CDR1 SGHTA, CDR2 FQGNSA. The CDR3 nucleotides read TGTGCCAGCAGCTTAGCGACAGGGACGCCGATGGAGACCCAGTACTTC. Encoded protein: CASSLATGTPMETQYF. The whole variable domain, filled in from reference TRBV7-2 and TRBJ2-5, reads GAGVSQSPSNKVTEKGKDVELRCDPISGHTALYWYRQSLGQGLEFLIYFQGNSAPDKSGLPSDRFSAERTGGSVSTLTIQRTQQEDSAVYLCASSLATGTPMETQYFGPGTRLLVL.

This clonotype showed up many times. V gene TRBV7-2 combines with J gene TRBJ2-7; a possible D gene is TRBD2 (6 bases). V was trimmed by 1 base and J by 0 bases, leaving 10 bases between them. Germline-derived CDR1 and CDR2 are SGHTA and FQGNSA. The CDR3 length is 15 residues. Written as DNA, the CDR3 is TGTGCCAGCAGCTTAGGCGGGGTTAGCTCCTACGAGCAGTACTTC. This sequence encodes CASSLGGVSSYEQYF. The variable domain in full, with the rest retrieved from reference TRBV7-2 and TRBJ2-7, is GAGVSQSPSNKVTEKGKDVELRCDPISGHTALYWYRQSLGQGLEFLIYFQGNSAPDKSGLPSDRFSAERTGGSVSTLTIQRTQQEDSAVYLCASSLGGVSSYEQYFGPGTRLTVT.

The chain is built from TRBV9 and TRBJ2-3; TRBD2 might be the D (7 bases). Trimming pared 4 bases from V and 2 bases from J, leaving 17 bases between. Germline V CDR1 and CDR2: SGDLS, YYNGEE. CDR3 size: 16 residues. The CDR3 is CASSSFAGGLTDTQYF. The CDR3 DNA is TGTGCCAGCAGCTCCTTTGCCGGGGGGCTCACAGATACGCAGTATTTT.

The rearrangement uses TRBV2 and TRBJ2-1; D call uncertain. V gave up 4 bases and J gave up 6 bases, with 7 bases separating them. The CDR3 is 12 residues long. Germline V lookup: CDR1 SNHLY, CDR2 FYNNEI. The CDR3 sequence is CASSGLVNEQFF. The CDR3 region has the DNA TGTGCCAGCAGTGGTCTAGTCAATGAGCAGTTCTTC.